Following are 11 T cell receptor beta chains from one sample sequenced in a study of T cell repertoires in cytomegalovirus infection (dated by TCRdb to about 2019). The data were produced on an Illumina HiSeq 1500. TCRdb trimmed public reads at Q25 via fastp, called clones via MiXCR and kept in-frame beta chains. Each record represents a unique CDR3 protein, reported with the most common genes and DNA among its rows. A total of about 680,000 distinct CDR3 sequences appear in this sample, approximately 25% of them only once. The ten largest clonotypes hold 6.5% to 10% of the sample. Sequencing input: CD8+ T cells from PBMCs. Receptors originate from a human donor in good health (CMV status not recorded). Some clones in this sample may be carry-over from other donors' samples.

In its sample, this clonotype was seen a few times. The V and J genes are TRBV28 and TRBJ2-7, with 13 bases identical to TRBD2. The CDR3 is 15 amino acids. Germline CDR1 is MDHEN and CDR2 is SYDVKM. This chain's CDR3 is CVSSGLAGAYYEQYV. As DNA, the CDR3 is TGTGTCAGCAGTGGACTAGCGGGGGCATACTACGAGCAGTACGTC.

This clonotype appeared a few times. The CDR3 DNA is TGTGCCAGTAGTATGGGGACAGGGGAGCCCCAGCATTTT. The encoded protein is CASSMGTGEPQHF. The chain couples TRBV19 to TRBJ1-5, with TRBD1 matching 10 bases. Unmatched junction bases numbered 1, after V lost 3 bases and J lost 8 bases. The CDR3 length is 13 residues. Germline loops: CDR1 LNHDA, CDR2 SQIVND (reference sequence).

This clonotype was detected a few times. The gene calls are TRBV20-1 and TRBJ1-6; 8 bases are a match to TRBD1. Germline trimming cut 0 bases from V and 11 bases from J; bases unmatched to any gene: 3. The CDR3 totals 13 residues. The V gene's germline CDR1 is DFQATT and CDR2 SNEGSKA (reference sequence). The CDR3 nucleotides are TGCAGTGCTAGAGACAGGGGGCATCCACCCCTCCACTTT. Protein sequence: CSARDRGHPPLHF.

The chain carries TRBV20-1 and TRBJ1-2; TRBD1 matches 7 bases. J lost 7 bases, V lost 3 bases, and 8 bases had no gene match. Germline V gene data show CDR1 as DFQATT and CDR2 as SNEGSKA (reference sequence). The CDR3 contains 13 residues. In DNA form, the CDR3 reads TGCAGTGCTAGGGGTACAGGGGACCCTGGCTACACCTTC. The encoded protein is CSARGTGDPGYTF.

This chain connects TRBV7-6 to TRBJ2-5; D possibly uses TRBD1 or TRBD2 (5 bases each). CDR3 length: 14 amino acids. V shed 5 bases and J shed 1 base, with 11 bases lying between them. CDR1 and CDR2 from the germline V gene are SGHVS and FNYEAQ. The CDR3, as DNA: TGTGCCAGCAGCCCCGCAGGGACCCAAGAGACCCAGTACTTC. It yields the protein CASSPAGTQETQYF.

This clonotype was detected many times. The rearrangement uses TRBV7-6 and TRBJ1-1; tentative D call: TRBD1 (6 bases). The CDR3 extends over 16 amino acids. Between the trimmed V and J ends, which lost 5 bases and 6 bases, there was a span of 22 bases. The germline V gene has CDR1 SGHVS and CDR2 FNYEAQ. The CDR3 loop reads CASSRRDEGVRAEAFF. The CDR3 region has the DNA TGTGCCAGCAGCCGCCGGGACGAGGGGGTTCGCGCTGAAGCTTTCTTT.

This clonotype was observed at least ten times. The V and J genes are TRBV7-4 and TRBJ2-7; perhaps D is TRBD1 or TRBD2 (5 bases each). CDR1 is SGHVT and CDR2 is SQSDAQ in the germline V gene. The germline V and J ends were trimmed by 4 bases and 0 bases, with 10 bases remaining between them. This CDR3 region has 14 residues. The CDR3 sequence is CASSWDRSSYEQYF. In nucleotides, the CDR3 is TGTGCCAGCAGCTGGGACCGGAGCTCCTACGAGCAGTACTTC.

This clonotype was observed a few times. The chain has TRBV20-1 and TRBJ2-7; D not certain. The V and J ends lost 6 bases and 1 base respectively, with 16 bases between them. The CDR3 is made up of 14 amino acids. The germline V gene has CDR1 DFQATT and CDR2 SNEGSKA (reference sequence). CDR3 protein: CSATITAPSYEQYV. The CDR3 DNA is TGCAGTGCCACAATTACAGCCCCTTCCTACGAGCAGTACGTC.

This clonotype was seen many times. The chain employs TRBV7-4 and TRBJ1-3, with 9 bases matching TRBD1. Germline loops: CDR1 SGHVT, CDR2 SQSDAQ. The CDR3 runs to 16 residues. Trimming removed 5 bases from V and 0 bases from J; junction bases left unmatched: 5. The CDR3 sequence is CASSETGQGSGNTIYF. In nucleotides, the CDR3 is TGTGCCAGCAGCGAGACGGGACAGGGCTCTGGAAACACCATATATTTT.

Notes on this clonotype: One base away lies a much larger clone, so this may be a sequencing read error. CDR3 region: CVSSLPAREQYF. The CDR3 coding sequence is TGTGTCAGCAGCTTGCCGGCTAGGGAGCAGTACTTC. The chain links TRBV7-2 to TRBJ2-7; D remains unclear. Germline V gives CDR1 SGHTA, CDR2 FQGNSA. The CDR3 has 12 residues.

The chain uses TRBV29-1 and TRBJ1-2, with D hard to call. The CDR3 covers 14 residues. V lost 7 bases and J 2 bases, leaving 17 bases between the germline ends. The germline V gene has CDR1 SQVTM and CDR2 ANQGSEA. The CDR3 bases are TGCAGCGCCCCCGGAGGGCCGACGAACTATGGCTACACCTTC. Amino acids: CSAPGGPTNYGYTF.